This record concerns one T cell receptor beta chain sequence. The target of this receptor is not known. No base quality values were provided; no much bigger clone lies one nucleotide off. Reading the label with the study, this specimen's treatment or condition is: allogeneic hematopoietic cell transplantation with graft depleted of TCRalphabeta T cells and CD19 B cells. TCRalphabeta/CD19-depleted allogeneic hematopoietic cell grafts were given to the transplant recipients, all of whom were children. Library prep was done by PCR. TCRdb shows the sequencer as Illumina HiSeq 2500. TCR libraries were prepared with molecular barcoding, using unique molecular identifiers to normalize TCRbeta repertoire quantification. TCRdb's own reprocessing of the public reads used fastp at Q25 and MiXCR and kept productive beta chains. Every entry covers one CDR3 protein and lists the most common genes and DNA from its rows. Across this sample there are almost 600,000 distinct CDR3 sequences, with over 25% seen only once. The ten most abundant clones make up approximately 33% of the sample.

Reading the germline V gene gives CDR1 SGHTA and CDR2 FQGNSA. A distance of 7 bases separates the germline ends of V and J, which lose 1 base and 0 bases respectively. CDR3 length: 14 amino acids, cysteine to phenylalanine. Only CDR3 DNA is held: 42 bases, read in frame from base 1. These data belong to a study of T-cell reconstitution after alpha-beta-depleted transplantation in children (dated by TCRdb to the mid-2010s). General notes on the study: The study quantitatively tracked T-cell immune reconstitution after TCRalphabeta/CD19-depleted allogeneic hematopoietic cell transplantation in children using TCR repertoire profiling. What the work shows at the level of the full study, not this receptor alone: Hyperexpanded clone frequencies declined over subsequent months; after one year, T-cell counts and TCRbeta diversity were mostly attributed to newly produced T cells. About two months after transplant, the apparently early recovery of alphabetaT-cell counts reportedly depended on just several hundred clones that had expanded rapidly and came from non-depleted graft cells. In some patients, high TCRbeta diversity at day 60 was attributed to recipient T cells and intrathymic progenitors that had survived conditioning.

The receptor comes from a boy in the first two years of life with Wiskott-Aldrich syndrome, due to receive a stem cell transplant. The rearrangement joined TRBV7-2 to TRBJ2-7; a confident D gene designation cannot be given. The sample here was PBMCs, taken before TCRalphabeta/CD19-depleted stem cell transplant. The encoded CDR3 is CASSLEISSYEQYF. The DNA reads as follows: TGTGCCAGCAGCTTAGAAATTAGCTCCTACGAGCAGTACTTC. The CDR3 plus the reference TRBV7-2 and TRBJ2-7 genes for the other parts give the full variable domain: GAGVSQSPSNKVTEKGKDVELRCDPISGHTALYWYRQSLGQGLEFLIYFQGNSAPDKSGLPSDRFSAERTGGSVSTLTIQRTQQEDSAVYLCASSLEISSYEQYFGPGTRLTVT.